The clone carrying this TCR beta chain was recorded a few times. What it recognizes is unknown. CDR3 size: 14 residues. Germline V gene lookup returns CDR1 SGHTA and CDR2 FQGNSA. V lost 4 bases to trimming and J lost 1 base, with 10 bases between them. The entry originates in a study of CD8+ T cells in alopecia areata. Turning to the study itself: Treated patients' severity was scored by percentage of affected scalp area.

Noted treatment: oral pan-JAK inhibitor, 5-10 mg twice daily. Study conclusions and caveats: Both scalp clonality and the expanded CD8+ clones among the top 100 showed a significant decrease with tofacitinib. Compared with mice, patients displayed less clear TCR sharing, possibly for HLA-related reasons. Many expanded lesional clones stayed in scalp and blood while on tofacitinib.

Once RNA had been extracted, it was reverse transcribed into cDNA to act as the sequencing template. Produced via immunoSEQ multiplex PCR; TCRdb's table is partial and in-frame only. The data hold about 200,000 clones, with around three fifths observed a single time. This sequence joins TRBV7-2 and TRBJ1-1, with D uncertain. This sequence was found in a human donor with alopecia areata. The input for sequencing was CD4+ T cells sorted from blood, taken at week 4, from a patient treated with tofacitinib. CDR3 protein: CASSWIISNTEAFF. The CDR3 coding sequence is TGTGCCAGCAGCTGGATTATATCGAACACTGAAGCTTTCTTT.